Listed below are T cell receptor beta chains from one sample, sequenced in a study of T cell repertoires in cytomegalovirus infection. TCRdb used MiXCR to reprocess the reads, holding one entry per CDR3 protein. The sample yields 250,000 to 300,000 distinct CDR3 sequences, about a sixth seen once. Source material: CD8+ T cells from PBMCs. The source of these receptors is a human donor in good health (CMV status not recorded). Some clones in this sample may be carry-over from other donors' samples. Both conserved end residues are part of each CDR3.

j_gene: TRBJ1-4
v_gene: TRBV28
CDR3aa: CATADRGEKLFF

j_gene: TRBJ1-4
v_gene: TRBV11-2
CDR3aa: CASSYHWNEKLFF

j_gene: TRBJ2-7
v_gene: TRBV9
CDR3aa: CASSVGGDSYEQYF

j_gene: TRBJ1-5
v_gene: TRBV7-9
CDR3aa: CASSLSKGLGNQPQHF

j_gene: TRBJ2-1
v_gene: TRBV29-1
CDR3aa: CSVVASGDNEQFF

j_gene: TRBJ2-1
v_gene: TRBV7-9
CDR3aa: CASSFLGTGDNEQFF

j_gene: TRBJ1-1
v_gene: TRBV19
CDR3aa: CASGPSWAEAFF

j_gene: TRBJ2-3
v_gene: TRBV10-3
CDR3aa: CAISEPIGTGGGTSTDTQYF

j_gene: TRBJ2-7
v_gene: TRBV28
CDR3aa: CASSFIMGQGKTYEQYF

j_gene: TRBJ1-2
v_gene: TRBV6-1
CDR3aa: CASSEVDSWTYGYTF

j_gene: TRBJ2-1
v_gene: TRBV29-1
CDR3aa: CSGGGTSGINEQFF

j_gene: TRBJ1-2
v_gene: TRBV6-5
CDR3aa: CASSYGQNPYGYTF

j_gene: TRBJ1-5
v_gene: TRBV24-1
CDR3aa: CATSGGARNQPQHF

j_gene: TRBJ1-1
v_gene: TRBV28
CDR3aa: CASSLSAGSEAFF

j_gene: TRBJ1-2
v_gene: TRBV29-1
CDR3aa: CSSEVDYGYTF

j_gene: TRBJ1-5
v_gene: TRBV6-2/TRBV6-3
CDR3aa: CASSYSWRGRHF

j_gene: TRBJ2-7
v_gene: TRBV10-3
CDR3aa: CAISLGETGNPYEQYF

j_gene: TRBJ1-1
v_gene: TRBV28
CDR3aa: CASSVPGQGFEAFF

j_gene: TRBJ2-7
v_gene: TRBV6-2/TRBV6-3
CDR3aa: CASSYTYEQYF

j_gene: TRBJ1-5
v_gene: TRBV6-2/TRBV6-3
CDR3aa: CASTRSGDSNQPQHF

j_gene: TRBJ2-1
v_gene: TRBV5-4
CDR3aa: CASSLVRGANEQFF

j_gene: TRBJ2-3
v_gene: TRBV12-3/TRBV12-4
CDR3aa: CATWTGSTDTQYF

j_gene: TRBJ1-1
v_gene: TRBV6-2/TRBV6-3
CDR3aa: CASSRQGLRDTEAFF

j_gene: TRBJ1-1
v_gene: TRBV11-1
CDR3aa: CASSPYRGGLSTEAFF

j_gene: TRBJ1-2
v_gene: TRBV29-1
CDR3aa: CSVEDPGTGMRTSPYGYTF

j_gene: TRBJ2-1
v_gene: TRBV15
CDR3aa: CATSRARGGRDEQFF

j_gene: TRBJ2-1
v_gene: TRBV2
CDR3aa: CASSVGRSSYNEQFF

j_gene: TRBJ2-7
v_gene: TRBV7-6
CDR3aa: CASSFARGEQYF

j_gene: TRBJ1-1
v_gene: TRBV4-3
CDR3aa: CASSQDSAQRGTEAFF

j_gene: TRBJ1-5
v_gene: TRBV7-6
CDR3aa: CASSSPRKPGRHF

j_gene: TRBJ2-5
v_gene: TRBV6-5
CDR3aa: CASSLTGTGGETQYF

j_gene: TRBJ1-2
v_gene: TRBV27
CDR3aa: CASSLTRGRGYGYTF